This T cell receptor (beta chain) was found in a study of T cell changes during pregnancy in multiple sclerosis. The V gene's germline CDR1 is KGHSH and CDR2 LQKENI. The V end lost 2 bases, the J end lost 0 bases, and 7 bases lay between the germline ends. The CDR3 length is 15 residues. Repertoires were generated with immunoSEQ multiplex PCR, while TCRdb's copy carries only in-frame clones and drops some. Seen here are tens of thousands of clones, approximately 91% observed once, and the top ten hold approximately 1.4%. This rearrangement joins TRBV18 to TRBJ2-2; a weak D match, TRBD1 (5 bases). The clonotype was recovered from a female donor with multiple sclerosis, enrolled in a pregnancy study. Sequencing was performed on peripheral blood, taken in the third trimester of pregnancy. The CDR3 reads CASSPGAANTGELFF. CDR3 nucleotide sequence: TGTGCCAGCTCACCAGGGGCAGCGAACACCGGGGAGCTGTTTTTT. Together with reference TRBV18 and TRBJ2-2, the CDR3 gives the full variable domain: NAGVMQNPRHLVRRRGQEARLRCSPMKGHSHVYWYRQLPEEGLKFMVYLQKENIIDESGMPKERFSAEFPKEGPSILRIQQVVRGDSAAYFCASSPGAANTGELFFGEGSRLTVL.